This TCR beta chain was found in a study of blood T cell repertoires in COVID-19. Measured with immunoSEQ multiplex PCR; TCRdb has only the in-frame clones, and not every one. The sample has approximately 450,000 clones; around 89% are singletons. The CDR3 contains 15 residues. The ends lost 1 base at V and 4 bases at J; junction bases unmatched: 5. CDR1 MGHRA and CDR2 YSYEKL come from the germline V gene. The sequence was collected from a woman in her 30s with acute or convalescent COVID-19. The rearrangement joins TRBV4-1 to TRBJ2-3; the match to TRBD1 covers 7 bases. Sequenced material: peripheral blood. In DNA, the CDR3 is TGCGCCAGCAGCCAAGGCACAGGGGTAGCAGATACGCAGTATTTT. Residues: CASSQGTGVADTQYF.